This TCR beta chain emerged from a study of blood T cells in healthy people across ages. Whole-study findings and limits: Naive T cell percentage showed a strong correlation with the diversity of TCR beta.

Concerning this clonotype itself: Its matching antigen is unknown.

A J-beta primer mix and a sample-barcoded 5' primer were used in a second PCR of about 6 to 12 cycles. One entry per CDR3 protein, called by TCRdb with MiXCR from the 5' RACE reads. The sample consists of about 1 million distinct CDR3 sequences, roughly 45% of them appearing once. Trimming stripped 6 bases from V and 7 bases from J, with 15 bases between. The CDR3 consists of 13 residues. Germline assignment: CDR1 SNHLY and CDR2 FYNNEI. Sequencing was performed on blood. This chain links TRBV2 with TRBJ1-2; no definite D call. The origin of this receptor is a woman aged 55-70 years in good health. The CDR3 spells CASSRDPPSGYTF. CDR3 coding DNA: TGTGCCAGCAGCCGGGATCCTCCTAGTGGCTACACCTTC.